One and the same sample provided the 2 T cell receptor beta chains below, sequenced in a study of cytotoxic CD8 clonotypes in ibrutinib-treated CLL. The data were produced by immunoSEQ multiplex PCR, yet TCRdb's version contains in-frame clones alone and is incomplete. This table has over 150,000 clones, about two thirds appearing once. The specimen comprised PBMCs, sampled after 24 months of ibrutinib treatment. The source of these receptors is a human donor with chronic lymphocytic leukemia.

The chain joins TRBV5-1 to TRBJ2-5; 15 bases are shared with TRBD2. V shed 2 bases and J 5 bases; nucleotides not matched to a gene: 7. The CDR3 totals 17 residues. Germline values: CDR1 SGHRS, CDR2 YFSETQ. The CDR3 region is CASSLKKGLAGGETQYF. For the CDR3, the DNA is TGCGCCAGCAGCTTAAAAAAGGGACTAGCGGGAGGTGAGACCCAGTACTTC.

The sample holds a few counts of this clone. This chain joins TRBV7-2 and TRBJ2-1, with a possible D match to TRBD2 (6 bases). Germline CDR1 SGHTA, CDR2 FQGNSA. The CDR3 has 16 residues. Trimming took 1 base from V and 6 from J, leaving 16 bases between them. CDR3 nucleotide sequence: TGTGCCAGCAGCTTAGTGGTGACTCCCGGGGGCAATGAGCAGTTCTTC. Protein: CASSLVVTPGGNEQFF.